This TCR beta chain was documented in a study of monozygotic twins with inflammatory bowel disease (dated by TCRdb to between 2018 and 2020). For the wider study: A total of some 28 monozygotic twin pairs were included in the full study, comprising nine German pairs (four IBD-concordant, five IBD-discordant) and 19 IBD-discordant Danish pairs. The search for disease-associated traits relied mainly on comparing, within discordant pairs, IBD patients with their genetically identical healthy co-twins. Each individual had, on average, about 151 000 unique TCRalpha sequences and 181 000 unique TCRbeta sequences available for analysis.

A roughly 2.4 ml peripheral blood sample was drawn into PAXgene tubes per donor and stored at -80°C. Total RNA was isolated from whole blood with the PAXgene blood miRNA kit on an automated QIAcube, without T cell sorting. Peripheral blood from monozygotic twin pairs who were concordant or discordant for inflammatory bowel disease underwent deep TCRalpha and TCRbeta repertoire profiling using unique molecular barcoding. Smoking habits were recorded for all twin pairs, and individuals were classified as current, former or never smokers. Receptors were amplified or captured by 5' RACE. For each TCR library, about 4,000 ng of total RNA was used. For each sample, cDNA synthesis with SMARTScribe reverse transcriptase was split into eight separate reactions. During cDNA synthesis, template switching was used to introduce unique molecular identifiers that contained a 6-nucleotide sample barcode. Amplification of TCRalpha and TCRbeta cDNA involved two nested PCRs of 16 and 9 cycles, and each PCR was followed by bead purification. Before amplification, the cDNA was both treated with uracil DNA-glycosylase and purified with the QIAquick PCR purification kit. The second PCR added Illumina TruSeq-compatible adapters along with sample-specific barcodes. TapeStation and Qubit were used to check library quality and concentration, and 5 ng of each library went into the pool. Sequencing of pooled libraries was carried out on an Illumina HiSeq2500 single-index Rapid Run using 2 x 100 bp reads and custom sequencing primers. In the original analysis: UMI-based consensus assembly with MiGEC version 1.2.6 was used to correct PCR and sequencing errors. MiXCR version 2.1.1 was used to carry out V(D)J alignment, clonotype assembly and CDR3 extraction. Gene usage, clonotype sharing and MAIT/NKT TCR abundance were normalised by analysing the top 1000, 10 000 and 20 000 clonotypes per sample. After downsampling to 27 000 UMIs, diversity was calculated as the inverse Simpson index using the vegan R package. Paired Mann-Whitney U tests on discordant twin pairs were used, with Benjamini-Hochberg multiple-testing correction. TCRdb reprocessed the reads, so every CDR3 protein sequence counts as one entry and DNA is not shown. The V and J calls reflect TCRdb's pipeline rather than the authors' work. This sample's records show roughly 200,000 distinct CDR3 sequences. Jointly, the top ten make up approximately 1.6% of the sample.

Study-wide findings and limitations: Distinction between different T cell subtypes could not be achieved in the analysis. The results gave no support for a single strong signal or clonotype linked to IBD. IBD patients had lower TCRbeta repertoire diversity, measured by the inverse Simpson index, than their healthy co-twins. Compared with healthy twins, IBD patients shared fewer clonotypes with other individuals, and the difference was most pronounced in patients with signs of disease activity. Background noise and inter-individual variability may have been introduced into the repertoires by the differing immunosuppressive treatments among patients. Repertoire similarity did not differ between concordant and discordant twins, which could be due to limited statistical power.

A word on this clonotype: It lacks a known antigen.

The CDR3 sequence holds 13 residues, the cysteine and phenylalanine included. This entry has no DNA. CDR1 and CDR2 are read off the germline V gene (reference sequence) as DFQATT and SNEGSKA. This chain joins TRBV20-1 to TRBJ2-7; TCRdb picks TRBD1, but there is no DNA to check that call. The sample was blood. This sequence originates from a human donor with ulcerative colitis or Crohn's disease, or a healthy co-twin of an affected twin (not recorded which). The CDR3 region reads CSARGGIDYEQYF.